This T cell receptor beta chain was observed in a study of identical twins. The table lists this clonotype with a few counts. MiXCR was run by TCRdb on the 5' RACE reads, yielding one entry per CDR3 protein. This table holds approximately 670,000 distinct CDR3 sequences, roughly 6% found once. The TCR comes from a man younger than 35 in good health. Input material: naive T cells sorted from blood.

Written as DNA, the CDR3 is TGTGCCAGCGGGCAACTAGCGGGAGCGATGGGGGAGCTGTTTTTT. Its protein is CASGQLAGAMGELFF. The gene calls are TRBV11-2 and TRBJ2-2; 11 bases match TRBD2. Germline values: CDR1 SGHAT, CDR2 FQNNGV. The trim removed 8 bases at V and 8 bases at J, leaving 10 bases unmatched. The CDR3 runs 15 residues.